The 2 T cell receptor beta chains presented below share a single source sample, sequenced in a study of CD8+ T cells in alopecia areata. RNA was isolated and reverse transcribed to cDNA, the sequencing template. Sequencing used immunoSEQ multiplex PCR; TCRdb keeps in-frame clones, though not all of them. The sample lists more than 95,000 clones, 45% to 50% occurring once. Material: NKG2D-low CD8+ T cells sorted from blood. These receptors were collected from a human donor with alopecia areata.

This clone was seen a handful of times. The genes are TRBV27 and TRBJ2-7; the D call may be TRBD1 or TRBD2 (5 bases each). V lost 2 bases and J 5 bases, leaving 13 bases between the germline ends. The CDR3 totals 14 residues. Germline V gene sequence: CDR1 MNHEY, CDR2 SMNVEV (reference sequence). CDR3 coding DNA: TGTGCCAGCAGTTTAAGTTCCGGGGCTGACGAGCAGTACTTC. Translating gives CASSLSSGADEQYF.

This clone was observed a handful of times. The V and J genes are TRBV29-1 and TRBJ2-6; 7 bases agree with TRBD1. J gave up 2 bases and V 4 bases, and 11 bases lay outside the gene matches. Germline-derived CDR1 and CDR2 are SQVTM and ANQGSEA. CDR3 length: 17 amino acids. The chain's CDR3 is CSVVGADDRAGANVLTF. For the CDR3, the DNA is TGCAGCGTTGTCGGTGCAGACGACAGGGCTGGGGCCAACGTCCTGACTTTC.